These 2 T cell receptor beta chains originate from one sample sequenced in a study of blood T cell repertoires in COVID-19. TCRdb's table, derived via immunoSEQ multiplex PCR, lists solely in-frame clones and lacks some. Seen here are roughly 210,000 clones, approximately 80% observed once, and the top ten hold approximately 10%. Sequences were obtained from peripheral blood. The receptors originated from a woman aged 80 or over with COVID-19, enrolled during active disease.

V and J are TRBV5-1 and TRBJ2-3; tentatively, D is TRBD1 (5 bases). Trimming took off 1 base at V and 0 bases at J, with 9 bases between the two ends. Germline CDR1 SGHRS, CDR2 YFSETQ. CDR3 length: 15 amino acids. The CDR3 spells CASSLQGTSTDTQYF. The CDR3 DNA reads as TGCGCCAGCAGCTTGCAGGGTACTAGCACAGATACGCAGTATTTT.

In this sample, this clone turned up once. The rearrangement uses TRBV12-3 or TRBV12-4 and TRBJ1-2; perhaps TRBD1 as D (5 bases). V lost 5 bases to trimming and J lost 8 bases, with 15 bases between them. This CDR3 is built from 13 residues. The CDR3: CASSPQEGRGYTF. The CDR3 nucleotides are TGTGCCAGCAGTCCCCAGGAGGGGAGGGGCTACACCTTC.